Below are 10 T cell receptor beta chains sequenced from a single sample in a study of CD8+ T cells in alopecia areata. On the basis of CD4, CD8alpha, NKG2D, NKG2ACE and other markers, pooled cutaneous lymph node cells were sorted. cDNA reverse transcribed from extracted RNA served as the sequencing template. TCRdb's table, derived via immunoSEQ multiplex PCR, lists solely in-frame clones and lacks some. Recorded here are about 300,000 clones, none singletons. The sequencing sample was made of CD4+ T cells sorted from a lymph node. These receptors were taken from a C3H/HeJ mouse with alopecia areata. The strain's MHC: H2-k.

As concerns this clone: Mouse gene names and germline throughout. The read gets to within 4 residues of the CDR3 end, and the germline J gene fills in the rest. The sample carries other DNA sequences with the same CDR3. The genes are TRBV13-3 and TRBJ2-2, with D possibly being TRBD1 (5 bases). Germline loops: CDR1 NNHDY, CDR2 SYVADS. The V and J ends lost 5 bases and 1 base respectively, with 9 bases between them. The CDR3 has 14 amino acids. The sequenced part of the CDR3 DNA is TGTGCCAGCAGCCCCGACAGAAACACCGGG. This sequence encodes CASSPDRNTG. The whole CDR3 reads CASSPDRNTGQLYF.

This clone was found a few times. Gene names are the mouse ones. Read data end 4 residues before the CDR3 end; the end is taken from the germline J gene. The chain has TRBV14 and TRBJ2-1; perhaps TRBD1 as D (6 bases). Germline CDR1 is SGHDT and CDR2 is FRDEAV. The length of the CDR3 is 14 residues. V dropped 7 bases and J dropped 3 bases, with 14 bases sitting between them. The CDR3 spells CASGPGTFYAEQFF. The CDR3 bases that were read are TGTGCCAGCGGCCCCGGGACATTCTATGCT.

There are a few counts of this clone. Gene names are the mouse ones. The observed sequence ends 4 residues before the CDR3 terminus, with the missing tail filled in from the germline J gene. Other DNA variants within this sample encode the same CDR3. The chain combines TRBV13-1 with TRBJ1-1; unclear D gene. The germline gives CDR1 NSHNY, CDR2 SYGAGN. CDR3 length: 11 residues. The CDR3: CASSDAGEVFF. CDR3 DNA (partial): TGTGCCAGCAGTGATGCTGGA.

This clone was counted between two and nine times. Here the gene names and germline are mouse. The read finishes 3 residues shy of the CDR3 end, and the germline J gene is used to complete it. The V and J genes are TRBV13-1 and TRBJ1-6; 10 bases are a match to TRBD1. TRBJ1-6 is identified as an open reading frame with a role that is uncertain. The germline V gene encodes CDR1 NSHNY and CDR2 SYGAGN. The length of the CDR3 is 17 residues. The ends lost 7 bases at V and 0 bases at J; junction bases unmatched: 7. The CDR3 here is CASSPTGGTSYNSPLYF. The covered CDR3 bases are TGTGCCAGCTCTCCGACAGGGGGCACTTCCTATAATTCGCCC.

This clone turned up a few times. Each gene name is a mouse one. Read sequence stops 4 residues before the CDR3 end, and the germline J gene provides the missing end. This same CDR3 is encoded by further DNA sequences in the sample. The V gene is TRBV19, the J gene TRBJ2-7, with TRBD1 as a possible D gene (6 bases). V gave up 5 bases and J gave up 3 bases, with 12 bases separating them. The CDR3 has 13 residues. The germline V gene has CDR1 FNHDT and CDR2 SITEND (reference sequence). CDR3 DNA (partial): TGTGCCAGCAGCTCCCGGGACAACTAT. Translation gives CASSSRDNY. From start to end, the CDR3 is CASSSRDNYEQYF. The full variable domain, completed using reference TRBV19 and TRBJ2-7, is GGIITQTPKFLIGQEGQKLTLKCQQNFNHDTMYWYRQDSGKGLRLIYYSITENDLQKGDLSEGYDASREKKSSFSLTVTSAQKNEMAVFLCASSSRDNYEQYFGPGTRLTVL.

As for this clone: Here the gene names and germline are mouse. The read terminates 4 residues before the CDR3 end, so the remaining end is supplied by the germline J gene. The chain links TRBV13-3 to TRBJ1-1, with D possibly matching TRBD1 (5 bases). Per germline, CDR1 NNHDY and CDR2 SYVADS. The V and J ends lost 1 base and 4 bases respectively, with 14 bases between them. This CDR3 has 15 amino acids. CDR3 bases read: TGTGCCAGCAGTGATCAGGGTCCGGGTAGCACA. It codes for CASSDQGPGST. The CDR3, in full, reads CASSDQGPGSTEVFF.

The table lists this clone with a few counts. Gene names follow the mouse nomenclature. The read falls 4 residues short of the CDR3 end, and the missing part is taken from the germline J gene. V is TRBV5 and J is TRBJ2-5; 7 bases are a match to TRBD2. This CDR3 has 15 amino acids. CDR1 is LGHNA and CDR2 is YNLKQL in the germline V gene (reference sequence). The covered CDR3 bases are TGTGCCAGCAGCCAAGATTCCGGGGGGGGAGAC. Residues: CASSQDSGGGD. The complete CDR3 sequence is CASSQDSGGGDTQYF.

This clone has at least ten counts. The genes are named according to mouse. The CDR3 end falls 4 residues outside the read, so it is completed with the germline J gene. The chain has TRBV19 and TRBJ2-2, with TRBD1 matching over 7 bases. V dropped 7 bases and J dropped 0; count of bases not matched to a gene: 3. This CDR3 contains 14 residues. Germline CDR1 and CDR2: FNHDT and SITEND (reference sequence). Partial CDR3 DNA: TGTGCCAGCTACAGGGGCGCAAACACCGGG. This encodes CASYRGANTG. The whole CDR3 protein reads CASYRGANTGQLYF.

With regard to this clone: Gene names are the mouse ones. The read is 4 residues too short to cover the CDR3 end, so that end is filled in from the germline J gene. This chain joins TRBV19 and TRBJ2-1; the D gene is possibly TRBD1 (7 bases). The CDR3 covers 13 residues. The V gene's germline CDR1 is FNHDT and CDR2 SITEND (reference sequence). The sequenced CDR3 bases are TGTGCCAGCAGTATACCAGGGGGGGCT. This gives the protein CASSIPGGA. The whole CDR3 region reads CASSIPGGAEQFF.

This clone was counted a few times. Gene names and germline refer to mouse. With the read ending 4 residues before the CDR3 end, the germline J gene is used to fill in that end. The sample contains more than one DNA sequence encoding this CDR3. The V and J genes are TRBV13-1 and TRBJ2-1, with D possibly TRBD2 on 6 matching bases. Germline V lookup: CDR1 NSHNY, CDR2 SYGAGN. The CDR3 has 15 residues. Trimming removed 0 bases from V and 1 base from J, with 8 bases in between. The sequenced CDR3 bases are TGTGCCAGCAGTGATGTCTGGGGCAACTATGCT. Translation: CASSDVWGNYA. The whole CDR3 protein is CASSDVWGNYAEQFF.